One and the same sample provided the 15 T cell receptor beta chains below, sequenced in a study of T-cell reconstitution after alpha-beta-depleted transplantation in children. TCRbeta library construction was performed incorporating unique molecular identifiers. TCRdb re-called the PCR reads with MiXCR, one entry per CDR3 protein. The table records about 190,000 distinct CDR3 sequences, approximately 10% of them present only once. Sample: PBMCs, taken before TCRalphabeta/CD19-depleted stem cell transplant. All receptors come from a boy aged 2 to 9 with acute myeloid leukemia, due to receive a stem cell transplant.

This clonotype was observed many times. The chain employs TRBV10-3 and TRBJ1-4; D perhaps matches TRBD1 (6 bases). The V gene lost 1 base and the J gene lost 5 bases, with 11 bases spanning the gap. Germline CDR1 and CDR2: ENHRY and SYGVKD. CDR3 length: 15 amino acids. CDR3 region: CAISEFDRPNEKLFF. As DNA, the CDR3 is TGTGCCATCAGTGAGTTTGACAGGCCAAATGAAAAACTGTTTTTT.

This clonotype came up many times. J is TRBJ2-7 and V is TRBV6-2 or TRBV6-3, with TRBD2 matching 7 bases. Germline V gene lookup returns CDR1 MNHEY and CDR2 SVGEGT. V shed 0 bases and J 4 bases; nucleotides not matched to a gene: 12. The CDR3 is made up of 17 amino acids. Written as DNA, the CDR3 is TGTGCCAGCAGTTACTCCCCTGCGGGAGATTGGGCTTACGAGCAGTACTTC. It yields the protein CASSYSPAGDWAYEQYF.

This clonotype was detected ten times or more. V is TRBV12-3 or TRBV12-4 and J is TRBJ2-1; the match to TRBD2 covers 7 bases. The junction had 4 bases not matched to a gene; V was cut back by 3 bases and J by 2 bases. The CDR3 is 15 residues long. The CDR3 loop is CASSFTAGAYNEQFF. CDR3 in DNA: TGTGCCAGCAGTTTTACGGCGGGGGCCTACAATGAGCAGTTCTTC.

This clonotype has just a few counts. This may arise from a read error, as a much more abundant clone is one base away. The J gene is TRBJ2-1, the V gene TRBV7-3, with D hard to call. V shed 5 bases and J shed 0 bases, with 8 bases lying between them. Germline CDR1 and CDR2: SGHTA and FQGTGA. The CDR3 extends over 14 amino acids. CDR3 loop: CASSPTGSYNEQFF. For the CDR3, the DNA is TGTGCCAGCAGCCCTACGGGCTCCTACAATGAGCAGTTCTTC.

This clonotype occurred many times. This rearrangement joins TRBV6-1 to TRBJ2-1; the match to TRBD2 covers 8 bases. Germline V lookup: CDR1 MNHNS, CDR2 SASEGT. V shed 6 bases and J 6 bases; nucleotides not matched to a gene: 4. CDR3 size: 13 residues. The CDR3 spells CASRWREANEQFF. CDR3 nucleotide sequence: TGTGCCAGCAGGTGGCGGGAGGCCAATGAGCAGTTCTTC.

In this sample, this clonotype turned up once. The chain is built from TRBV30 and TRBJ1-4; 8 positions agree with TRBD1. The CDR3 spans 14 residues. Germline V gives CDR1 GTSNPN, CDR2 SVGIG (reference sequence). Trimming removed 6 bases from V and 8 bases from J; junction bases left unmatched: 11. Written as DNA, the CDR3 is TGTGCCTGCCTATCAGGACAGGGCAGCGAAAAACTGTTTTTT. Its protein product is CACLSGQGSEKLFF.

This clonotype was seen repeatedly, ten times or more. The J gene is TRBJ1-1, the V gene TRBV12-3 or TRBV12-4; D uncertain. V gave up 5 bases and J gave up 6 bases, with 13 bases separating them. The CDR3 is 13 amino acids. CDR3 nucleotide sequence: TGTGCCAGCAGTCCCCCGGGAGTCGCTGAAGCTTTCTTT. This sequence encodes CASSPPGVAEAFF.

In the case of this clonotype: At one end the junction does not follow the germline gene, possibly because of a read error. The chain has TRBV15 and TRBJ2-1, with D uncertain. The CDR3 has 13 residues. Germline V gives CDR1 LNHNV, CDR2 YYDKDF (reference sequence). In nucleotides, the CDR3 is TGTGCCACCGGCAGAGAGTGGGTCAATGAGCGGTTCTTC. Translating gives CATGREWVNERFF.

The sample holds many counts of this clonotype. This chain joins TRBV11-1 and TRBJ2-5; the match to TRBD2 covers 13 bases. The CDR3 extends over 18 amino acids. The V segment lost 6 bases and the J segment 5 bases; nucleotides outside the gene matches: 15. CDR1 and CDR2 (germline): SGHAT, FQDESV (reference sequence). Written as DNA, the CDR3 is TGTGCCAGCAGACCTAACGCAAGGACTAGCGGGAGTAAGGAGACCCAGTACTTC. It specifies CASRPNARTSGSKETQYF. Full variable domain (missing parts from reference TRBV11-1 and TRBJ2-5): EAEVAQSPRYKITEKSQAVAFWCDPISGHATLYWYRQILGQGPELLVQFQDESVVDDSQLPKDRFSAERLKGVDSTLKIQPAELGDSAMYLCASRPNARTSGSKETQYFGPGTRLLVL.

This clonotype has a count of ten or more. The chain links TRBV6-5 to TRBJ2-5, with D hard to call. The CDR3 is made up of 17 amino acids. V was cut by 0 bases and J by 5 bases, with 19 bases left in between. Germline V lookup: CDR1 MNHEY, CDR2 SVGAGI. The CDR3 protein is CASSYSGSVSIGETQYF. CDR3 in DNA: TGTGCCAGCAGTTACTCGGGGTCCGTGAGCATTGGGGAGACCCAGTACTTC.

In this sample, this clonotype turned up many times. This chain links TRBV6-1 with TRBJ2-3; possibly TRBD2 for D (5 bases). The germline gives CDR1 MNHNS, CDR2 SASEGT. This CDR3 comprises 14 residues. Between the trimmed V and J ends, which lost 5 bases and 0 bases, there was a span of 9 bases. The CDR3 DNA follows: TGTGCCAGCAGTCCGGGGTCTAGCACAGATACGCAGTATTTT. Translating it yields CASSPGSSTDTQYF.

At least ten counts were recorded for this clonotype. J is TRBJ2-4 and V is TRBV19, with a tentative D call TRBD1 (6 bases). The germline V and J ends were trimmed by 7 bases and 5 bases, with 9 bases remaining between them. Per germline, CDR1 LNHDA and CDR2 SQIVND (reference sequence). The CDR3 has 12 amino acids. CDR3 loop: CASNGQQNIQYF. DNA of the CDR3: TGTGCCAGTAACGGACAGCAAAACATTCAGTACTTC. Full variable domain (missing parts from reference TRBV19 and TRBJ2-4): DGGITQSPKYLFRKEGQNVTLSCEQNLNHDAMYWYRQDPGQGLRLIYYSQIVNDFQKGDIAEGYSVSREKKESFPLTVTSAQKNPTAFYLCASNGQQNIQYFGAGTRLSVL.

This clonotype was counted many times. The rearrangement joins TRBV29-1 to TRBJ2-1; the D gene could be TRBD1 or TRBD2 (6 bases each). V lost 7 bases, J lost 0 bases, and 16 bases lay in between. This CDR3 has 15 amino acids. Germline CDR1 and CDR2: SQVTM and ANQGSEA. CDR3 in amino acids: CSARGPPNSYNEQFF. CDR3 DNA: TGCAGCGCCCGGGGGCCACCGAACTCCTACAATGAGCAGTTCTTC.

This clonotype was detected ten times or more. CDR3 protein: CASSWGLAGPGAKNIQYF. DNA for the CDR3: TGCGCCAGCAGCTGGGGACTAGCGGGCCCCGGGGCCAAAAACATTCAGTACTTC. The chain couples TRBV5-1 to TRBJ2-4, with TRBD2 identical over 12 bases. V was clipped by 3 bases and J by 1 base; unmatched bases: 8. The CDR3 spans 18 residues. Germline CDR1 SGHRS, CDR2 YFSETQ.

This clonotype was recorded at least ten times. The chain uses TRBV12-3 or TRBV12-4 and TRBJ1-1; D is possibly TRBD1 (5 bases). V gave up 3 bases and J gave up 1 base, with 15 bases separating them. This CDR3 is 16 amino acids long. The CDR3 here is CASSLRGQGTNTEAFF. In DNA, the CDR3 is TGTGCCAGCAGTTTGAGAGGGCAGGGTACGAACACTGAAGCTTTCTTT.